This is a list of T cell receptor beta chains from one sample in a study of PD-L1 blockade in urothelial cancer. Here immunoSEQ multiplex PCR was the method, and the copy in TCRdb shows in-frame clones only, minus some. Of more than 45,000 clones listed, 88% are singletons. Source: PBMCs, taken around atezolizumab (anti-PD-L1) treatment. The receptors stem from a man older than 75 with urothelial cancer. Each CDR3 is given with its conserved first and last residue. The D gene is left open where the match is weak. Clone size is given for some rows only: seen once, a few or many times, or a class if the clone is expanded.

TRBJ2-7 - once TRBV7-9 TGTGCCAGCAGCCCGAGGGTATCCTACGAGCAGTACTTC CASSPRVSYEQYF
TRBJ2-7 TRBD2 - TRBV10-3 TGTGCCATCAGCGAAAGGACTAGCGCCTACGAGCAGTACTTC CAISERTSAYEQYF
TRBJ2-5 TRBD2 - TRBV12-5 TGTGCTAGTGCGTCTGGACTAGCGGGAGAGACCCAGTACTTC CASASGLAGETQYF
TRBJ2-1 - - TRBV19 TGTGCCAGTAGCCTCGGGGGTGCGGATTACAATGAGCAGTTCTTC CASSLGGADYNEQFF
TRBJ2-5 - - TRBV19 TGTGCCAGTAGTATAAGGCGGGACGGATTTCAAGAGACCCAGTACTTC CASSIRRDGFQETQYF
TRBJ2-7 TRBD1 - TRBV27 TGTGCCAGCACCCAATTTCCGGGACAGGGGGTTGAGCAGTACTTC CASTQFPGQGVEQYF
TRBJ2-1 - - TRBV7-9 TGTGCCAGCAGCGAGAATGGAGGGTCTGAGCAGTTCTTC CASSENGGSEQFF
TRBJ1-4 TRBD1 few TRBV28 TGTGCCAGCAGTTTTATCGGACAGGGAAATGAAAAACTGTTTTTT CASSFIGQGNEKLFF
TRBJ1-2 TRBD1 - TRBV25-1 TGTGCCAGCAGTGAATATAGGGGATCGGTACAGGGGGCTGGCTACACCTTC CASSEYRGSVQGAGYTF
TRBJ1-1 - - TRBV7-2 TGTGCCAGCAGCTTAGTTGGGAGTCGAGTCACTGAAGCTTTCTTT CASSLVGSRVTEAFF
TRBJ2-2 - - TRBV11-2 TGTGCCAGCAGCTTAGATTGGAGCGGGAACACCGGGGAGCTGTTTTTT CASSLDWSGNTGELFF
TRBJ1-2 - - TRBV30 TGTGCCTGGAGTTTTGGAGAGAACTATGGCTACACCTTC CAWSFGENYGYTF
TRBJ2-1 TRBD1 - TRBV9 TGTGCCAGCAGCGCGGGACAGTACAATGAGCAGTTCTTC CASSAGQYNEQFF
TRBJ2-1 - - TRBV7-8 TGTGCCAGCAGCTTAGCGCCAAGGGGCCCGAGCTCCTACAATGAGCAGTTCTTC CASSLAPRGPSSYNEQFF
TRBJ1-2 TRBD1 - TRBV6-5 TGTGCCAGCAGTACCCCGGGACAGGGGGCCGGCTACACCTTC CASSTPGQGAGYTF
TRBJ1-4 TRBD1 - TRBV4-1 TGCGCCAGCAGCCAAACAGGGGGAAATGGAATTCGGGAAAAACTGTTTTTT CASSQTGGNGIREKLFF
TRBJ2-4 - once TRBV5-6 TGTGCCAGCAGCTTGGTGGCTCAGGGCATTCAGTACTTC CASSLVAQGIQYF
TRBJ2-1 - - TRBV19 TGTGCCAGTAGTAAGTCAGGGGCTTCCTACAATGAGCAGTTCTTC CASSKSGASYNEQFF
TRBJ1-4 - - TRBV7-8 TGTGCCAGCAGCTTAAGAGGGCAGCGGCGCAGTAATGAAAAACTGTTTTTT CASSLRGQRRSNEKLFF
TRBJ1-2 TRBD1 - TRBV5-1 TGCGCCAGCAGCTTGGGGGGACAGGGAGGCTACACCTTC CASSLGGQGGYTF
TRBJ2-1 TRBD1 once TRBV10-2 TGCGCCAGCAGTGATCACGAGGGACAGTACCCTTACAATGAGCAGTTCTTC CASSDHEGQYPYNEQFF
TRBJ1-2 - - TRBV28 TGTGCCAGCAGTCCCGGACAGACTAACTATGGCTACACCTTC CASSPGQTNYGYTF
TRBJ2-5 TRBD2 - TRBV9 TGTGCCAGCAGCGTAGAGGGAGCGGGAGGGCCCTGGGAGACCCAGTACTTC CASSVEGAGGPWETQYF
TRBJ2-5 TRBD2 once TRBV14 TGTGCCAGCAGCCAGGGACGGGGGGGAACGGAAGAGACCCAGTACTTC CASSQGRGGTEETQYF
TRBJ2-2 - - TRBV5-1 TGCGCCAGCAACCCAGGAGGCAAAACGGGAGTCGGGGAGCTGTTTTTT CASNPGGKTGVGELFF
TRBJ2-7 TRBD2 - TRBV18 TGTGCCAGCTCCCGTGGACTAGCCCGCACATACGAGCAGTACTTC CASSRGLARTYEQYF
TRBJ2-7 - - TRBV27 TGTGCCAGCAGTTTACGGGGGGCCGTCGGCGAGCAGTACTTC CASSLRGAVGEQYF
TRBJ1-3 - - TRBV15 TGTGCCACCAGCCGCGCGGCAGGGATTGGAAACACCATATATTTT CATSRAAGIGNTIYF
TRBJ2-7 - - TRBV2 TGTGCCAGCAGCAGGGGCTACTACGAGCAGTACTTC CASSRGYYEQYF
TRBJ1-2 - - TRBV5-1 TGCGCCAGCAGCTTCGACAGGAACTATGGCTACACCTTC CASSFDRNYGYTF
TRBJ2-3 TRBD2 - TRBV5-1 TGCGCCAGCAGCTTTGGAGCGGGGGCCACAGATACGCAGTATTTT CASSFGAGATDTQYF
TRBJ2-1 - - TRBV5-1 TGCGCCAGCAGCTTGAGAACAGGGTACAATGAGCAGTTCTTC CASSLRTGYNEQFF
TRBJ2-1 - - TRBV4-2 TGTGCCAGCAGCCAGGAAGAGGGCGGGACGAGCTCCTACAATGAGCAGTTCTTC CASSQEEGGTSSYNEQFF